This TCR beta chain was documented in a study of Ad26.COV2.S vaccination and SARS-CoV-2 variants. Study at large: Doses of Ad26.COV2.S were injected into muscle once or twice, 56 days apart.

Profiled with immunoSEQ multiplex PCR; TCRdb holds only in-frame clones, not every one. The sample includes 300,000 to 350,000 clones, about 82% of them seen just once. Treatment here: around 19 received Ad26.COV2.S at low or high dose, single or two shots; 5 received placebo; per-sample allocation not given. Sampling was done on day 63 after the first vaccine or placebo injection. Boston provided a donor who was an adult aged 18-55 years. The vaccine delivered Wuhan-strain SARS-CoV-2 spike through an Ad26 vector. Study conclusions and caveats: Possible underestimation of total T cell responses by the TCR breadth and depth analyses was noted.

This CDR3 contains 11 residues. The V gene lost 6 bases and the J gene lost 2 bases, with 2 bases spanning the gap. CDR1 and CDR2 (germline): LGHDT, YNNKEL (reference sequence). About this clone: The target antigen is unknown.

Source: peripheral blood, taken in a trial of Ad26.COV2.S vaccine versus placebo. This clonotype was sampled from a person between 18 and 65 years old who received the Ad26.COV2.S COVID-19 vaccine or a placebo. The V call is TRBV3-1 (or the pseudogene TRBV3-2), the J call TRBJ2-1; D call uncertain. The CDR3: CASRAYNEQFF. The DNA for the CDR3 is TGTGCCAGCAGAGCCTACAATGAGCAGTTCTTC.